This T cell receptor beta chain comes out of a study of cytomegalovirus exposure and HLA in healthy donors. Study-wide background: Previous work identified roughly 120 million unique TCR beta sequences from 200 million or so T cells.

About this clone itself: Its antigen is not known.

The junction had 7 bases not matched to a gene; V was cut back by 0 bases and J by 0 bases. CDR1 and CDR2 from the germline V gene are SGDLS and YYNGEE. The CDR3 loop spans 17 amino acids. Study outcomes and limitations: In an earlier analysis, most TCR beta V segments were productive about 87% or about 30% of the time. A later analysis found that most CMV-associated TCR beta chains appeared HLA-restricted. Cytomegalovirus association was assigned to approximately 160 TCR beta chains.

PCR primers comprised 60 Vbeta and 13 Jbeta primers. TCRdb's table, derived via immunoSEQ multiplex PCR, lists solely in-frame clones and lacks some. This sample has about 140,000 clones, with about two thirds found just once. The V and J genes are TRBV9 and TRBJ2-3, with 7 bases identical to TRBD2. This clonotype was sampled from a man aged 40-55 years in good health and CMV-seronegative. The sequencing input was PBMCs. CDR3 coding DNA: TGTGCCAGCAGCGTAGGGGGGGGTAGCGGGAGCACAGATACGCAGTATTTT. This translates into CASSVGGGSGSTDTQYF.